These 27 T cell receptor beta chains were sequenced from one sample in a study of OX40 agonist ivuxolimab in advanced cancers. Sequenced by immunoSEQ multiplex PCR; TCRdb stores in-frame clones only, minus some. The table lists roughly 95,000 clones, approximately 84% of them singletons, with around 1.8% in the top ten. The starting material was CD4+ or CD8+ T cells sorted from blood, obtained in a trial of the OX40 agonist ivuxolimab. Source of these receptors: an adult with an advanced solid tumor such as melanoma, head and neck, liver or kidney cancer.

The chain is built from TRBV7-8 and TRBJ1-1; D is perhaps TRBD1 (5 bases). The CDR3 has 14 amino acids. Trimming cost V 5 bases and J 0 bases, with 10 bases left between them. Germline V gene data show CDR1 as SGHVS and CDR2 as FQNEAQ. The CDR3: CASSTGTVNTEAFF. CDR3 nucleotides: TGTGCCAGCAGCACCGGGACGGTGAACACTGAAGCTTTCTTT.

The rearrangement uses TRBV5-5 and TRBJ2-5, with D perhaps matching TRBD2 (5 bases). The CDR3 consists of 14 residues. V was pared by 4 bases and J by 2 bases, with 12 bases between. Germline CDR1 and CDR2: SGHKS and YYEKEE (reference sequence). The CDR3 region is CASSKTGMQETQYF. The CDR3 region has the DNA TGTGCCAGCAGCAAAACGGGGATGCAAGAGACCCAGTACTTC.

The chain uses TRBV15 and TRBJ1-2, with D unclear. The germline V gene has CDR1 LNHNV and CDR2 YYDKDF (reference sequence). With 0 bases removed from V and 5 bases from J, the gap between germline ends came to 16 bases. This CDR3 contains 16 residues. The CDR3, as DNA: TGTGCCACCAGCAGAGATCTACCGGGGTCGAAGTATGGCTACACCTTC. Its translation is CATSRDLPGSKYGYTF. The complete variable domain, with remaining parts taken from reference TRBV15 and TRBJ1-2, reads DAMVIQNPRYQVTQFGKPVTLSCSQTLNHNVMYWYQQKSSQAPKLLFHYYDKDFNNEADTPDNFQSRRPNTSFCFLDIRSPGLGDTAMYLCATSRDLPGSKYGYTFGSGTRLTVV.

DNA for the CDR3: TGTGCCAGCAGCCAGCAGGGGGCAGAGACCCAGTACTTC. It yields the protein CASSQQGAETQYF. This chain joins TRBV5-8 and TRBJ2-5; the match to TRBD1 covers 8 bases. This CDR3 contains 13 residues. The V gene end was trimmed by 4 bases and the J gene end by 4 bases; junction bases not matched to a gene: 3. Germline V gene lookup returns CDR1 SGHTS and CDR2 YDEGEE.

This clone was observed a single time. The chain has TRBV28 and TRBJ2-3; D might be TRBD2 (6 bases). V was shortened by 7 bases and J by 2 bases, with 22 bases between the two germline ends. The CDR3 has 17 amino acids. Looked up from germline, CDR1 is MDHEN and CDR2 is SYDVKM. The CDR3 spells CASKAADYSESTDTQYF. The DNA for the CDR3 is TGTGCCAGCAAAGCTGCGGACTACTCCGAATCCACAGATACGCAGTATTTT. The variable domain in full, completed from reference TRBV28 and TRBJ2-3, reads DVKVTQSSRYLVKRTGEKVFLECVQDMDHENMFWYRQDPGLGLRLIYFSYDVKMKEKGDIPEGYSVSREKKERFSLILESASTNQTSMYLCASKAADYSESTDTQYFGPGTRLTVL.

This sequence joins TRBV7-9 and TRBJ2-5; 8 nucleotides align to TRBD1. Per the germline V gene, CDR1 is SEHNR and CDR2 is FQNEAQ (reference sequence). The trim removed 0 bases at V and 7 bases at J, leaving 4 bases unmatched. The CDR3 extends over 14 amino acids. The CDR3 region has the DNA TGTGCCAGCAGCTTAGCACAGGGGGGTGGGACCCAGTACTTC. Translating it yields CASSLAQGGGTQYF.

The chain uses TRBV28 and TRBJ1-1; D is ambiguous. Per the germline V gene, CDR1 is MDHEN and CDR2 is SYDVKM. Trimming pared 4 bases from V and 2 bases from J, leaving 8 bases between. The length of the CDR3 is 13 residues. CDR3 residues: CASSSLTNTEAFF. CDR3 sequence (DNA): TGTGCCAGCAGTTCACTGACAAACACTGAAGCTTTCTTT.

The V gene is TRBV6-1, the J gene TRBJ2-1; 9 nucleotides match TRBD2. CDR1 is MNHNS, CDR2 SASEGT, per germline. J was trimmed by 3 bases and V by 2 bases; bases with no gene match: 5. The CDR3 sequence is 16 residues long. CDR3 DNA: TGTGCCAGCAGTGAACTAGCGGGGCCGCTCTACAATGAGCAGTTCTTC. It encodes CASSELAGPLYNEQFF.

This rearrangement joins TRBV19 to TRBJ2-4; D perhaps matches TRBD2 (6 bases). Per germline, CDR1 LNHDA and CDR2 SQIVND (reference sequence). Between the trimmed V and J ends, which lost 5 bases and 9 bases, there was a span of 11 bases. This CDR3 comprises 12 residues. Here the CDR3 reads CASSAGLGIQYF. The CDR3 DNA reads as TGTGCCAGTAGTGCGGGATTGGGCATTCAGTACTTC.

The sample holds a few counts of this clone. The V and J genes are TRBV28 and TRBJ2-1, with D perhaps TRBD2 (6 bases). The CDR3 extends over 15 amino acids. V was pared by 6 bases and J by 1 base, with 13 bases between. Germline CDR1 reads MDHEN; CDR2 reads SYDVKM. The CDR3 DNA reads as TGTGCCAGCAGCGCATTGGGGGGATCCTACAATGAGCAGTTCTTC. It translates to CASSALGGSYNEQFF. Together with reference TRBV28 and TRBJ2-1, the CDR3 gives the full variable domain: DVKVTQSSRYLVKRTGEKVFLECVQDMDHENMFWYRQDPGLGLRLIYFSYDVKMKEKGDIPEGYSVSREKKERFSLILESASTNQTSMYLCASSALGGSYNEQFFGPGTRLTVL.

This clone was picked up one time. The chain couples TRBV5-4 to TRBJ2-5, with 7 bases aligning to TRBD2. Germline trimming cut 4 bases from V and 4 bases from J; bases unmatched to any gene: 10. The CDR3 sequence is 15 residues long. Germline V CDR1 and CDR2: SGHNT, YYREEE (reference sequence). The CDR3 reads CASSKSGTGGETQYF. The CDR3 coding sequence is TGTGCCAGCAGCAAAAGCGGGACCGGAGGAGAGACCCAGTACTTC.

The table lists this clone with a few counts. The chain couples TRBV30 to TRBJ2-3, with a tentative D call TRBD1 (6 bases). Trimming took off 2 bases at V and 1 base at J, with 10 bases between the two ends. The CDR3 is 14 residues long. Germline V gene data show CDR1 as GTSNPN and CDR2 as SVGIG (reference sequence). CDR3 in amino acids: CAWSTQGGTDTQYF. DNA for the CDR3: TGTGCCTGGAGTACACAGGGTGGCACAGATACGCAGTATTTT.

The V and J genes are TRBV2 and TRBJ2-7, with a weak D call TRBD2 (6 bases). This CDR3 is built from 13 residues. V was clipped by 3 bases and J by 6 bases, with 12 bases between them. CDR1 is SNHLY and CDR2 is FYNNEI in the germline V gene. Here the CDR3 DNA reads TGTGCCAGCAGTGATGGTTTGGGACTCGAGCAGTACTTC. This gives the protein CASSDGLGLEQYF.

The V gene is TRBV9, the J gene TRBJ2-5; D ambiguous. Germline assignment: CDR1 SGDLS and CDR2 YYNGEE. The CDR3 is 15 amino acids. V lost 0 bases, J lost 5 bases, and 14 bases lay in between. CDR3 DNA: TGTGCCAGCAGCGTAGACCCGGTTCCAGAGGAGACCCAGTACTTC. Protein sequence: CASSVDPVPEETQYF. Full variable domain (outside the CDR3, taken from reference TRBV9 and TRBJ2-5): DSGVTQTPKHLITATGQRVTLRCSPRSGDLSVYWYQQSLDQGLQFLIQYYNGEERAKGNILERFSAQQFPDLHSELNLSSLELGDSALYFCASSVDPVPEETQYFGPGTRLLVL.

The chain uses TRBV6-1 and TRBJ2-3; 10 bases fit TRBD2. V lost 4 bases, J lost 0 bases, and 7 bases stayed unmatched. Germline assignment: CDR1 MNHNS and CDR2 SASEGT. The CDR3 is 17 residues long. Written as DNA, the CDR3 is TGTGCCAGCAGTGTAATGGCTAGCGGGGGCAGCACAGATACGCAGTATTTT. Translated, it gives CASSVMASGGSTDTQYF.

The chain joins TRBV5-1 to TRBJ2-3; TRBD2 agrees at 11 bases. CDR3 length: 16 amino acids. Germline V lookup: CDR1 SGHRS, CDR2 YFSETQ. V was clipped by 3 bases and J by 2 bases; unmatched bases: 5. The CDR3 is CASSSGLAASTDTQYF. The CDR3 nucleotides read TGCGCCAGCAGCTCGGGACTAGCGGCTTCCACAGATACGCAGTATTTT.

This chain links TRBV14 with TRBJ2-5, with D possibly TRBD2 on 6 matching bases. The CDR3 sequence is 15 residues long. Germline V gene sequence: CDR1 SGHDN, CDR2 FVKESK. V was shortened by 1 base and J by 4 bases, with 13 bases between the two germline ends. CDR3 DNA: TGTGCCAGCAGCCAAGTGGGAGGTGGCCGAGAGACCCAGTACTTC. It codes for CASSQVGGGRETQYF.

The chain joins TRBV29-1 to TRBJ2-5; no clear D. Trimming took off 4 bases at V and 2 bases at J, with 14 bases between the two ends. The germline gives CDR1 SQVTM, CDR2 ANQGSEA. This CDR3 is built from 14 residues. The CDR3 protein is CSVVGFSSQETQYF. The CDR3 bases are TGCAGCGTTGTAGGCTTCAGTTCTCAAGAGACCCAGTACTTC. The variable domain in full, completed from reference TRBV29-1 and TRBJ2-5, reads SAVISQKPSRDICQRGTSLTIQCQVDSQVTMMFWYRQQPGQSLTLIATANQGSEATYESGFVIDKFPISRPNLTFSTLTVSNMSPEDSSIYLCSVVGFSSQETQYFGPGTRLLVL.

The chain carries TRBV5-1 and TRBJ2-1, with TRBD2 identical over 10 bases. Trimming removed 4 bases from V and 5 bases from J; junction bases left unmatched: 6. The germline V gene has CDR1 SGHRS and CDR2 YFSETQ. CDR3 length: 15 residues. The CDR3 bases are TGCGCCAGCAGCGCCGGGACTAGCGTCGACAATGAGCAGTTCTTC. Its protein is CASSAGTSVDNEQFF.

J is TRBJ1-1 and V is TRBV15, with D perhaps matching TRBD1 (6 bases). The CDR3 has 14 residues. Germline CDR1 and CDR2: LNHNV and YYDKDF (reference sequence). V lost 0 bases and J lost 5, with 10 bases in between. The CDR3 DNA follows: TGTGCCACCAGCAGAGATCAGGGGCGGACTGAAGCTTTCTTT. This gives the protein CATSRDQGRTEAFF. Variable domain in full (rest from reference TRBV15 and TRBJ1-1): DAMVIQNPRYQVTQFGKPVTLSCSQTLNHNVMYWYQQKSSQAPKLLFHYYDKDFNNEADTPDNFQSRRPNTSFCFLDIRSPGLGDTAMYLCATSRDQGRTEAFFGQGTRLTVV.

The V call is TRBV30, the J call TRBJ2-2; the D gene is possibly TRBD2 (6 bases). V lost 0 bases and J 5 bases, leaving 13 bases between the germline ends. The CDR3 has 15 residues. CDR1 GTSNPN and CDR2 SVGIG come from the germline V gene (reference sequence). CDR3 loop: CAWSVPAGRTGELFF. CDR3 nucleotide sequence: TGTGCCTGGAGTGTACCTGCGGGGCGTACCGGGGAGCTGTTTTTT.

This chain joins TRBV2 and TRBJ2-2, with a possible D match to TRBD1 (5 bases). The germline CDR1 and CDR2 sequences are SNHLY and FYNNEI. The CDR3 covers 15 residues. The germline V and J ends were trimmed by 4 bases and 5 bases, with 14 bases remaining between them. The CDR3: CASSVGQGRTGELFF. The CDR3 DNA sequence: TGTGCCAGCAGTGTGGGGCAGGGAAGGACCGGGGAGCTGTTTTTT.

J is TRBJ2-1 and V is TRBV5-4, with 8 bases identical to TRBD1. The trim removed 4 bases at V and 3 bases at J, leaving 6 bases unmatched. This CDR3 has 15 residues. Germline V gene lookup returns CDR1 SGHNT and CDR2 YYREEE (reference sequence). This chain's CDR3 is CASSAGTGDYNEQFF. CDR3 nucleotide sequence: TGTGCCAGCAGCGCCGGGACAGGCGACTACAATGAGCAGTTCTTC.

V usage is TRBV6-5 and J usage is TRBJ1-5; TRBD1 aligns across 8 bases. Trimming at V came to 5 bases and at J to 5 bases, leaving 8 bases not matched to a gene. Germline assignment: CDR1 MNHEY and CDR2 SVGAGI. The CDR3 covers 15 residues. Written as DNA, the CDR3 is TGTGCCAGCAGTCCTCTCCAACAGGGGGATCAGCCCCAGCATTTT. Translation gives CASSPLQQGDQPQHF.

This CDR3 is CAISESVASGNTIYF. Here the CDR3 DNA reads TGTGCCATCAGTGAGTCAGTAGCCTCTGGAAACACCATATATTTT. J is TRBJ1-3 and V is TRBV10-3; D gene ambiguous. Trimming took 0 bases from V and 0 from J, leaving 6 bases between them. The CDR3 consists of 15 residues. CDR1 and CDR2 (germline): ENHRY, SYGVKD.

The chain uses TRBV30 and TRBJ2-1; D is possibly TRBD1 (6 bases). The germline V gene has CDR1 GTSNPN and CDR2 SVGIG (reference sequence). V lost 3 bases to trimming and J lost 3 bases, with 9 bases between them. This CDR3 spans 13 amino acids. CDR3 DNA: TGTGCCTGGAGCACAGGGTTCTACAATGAGCAGTTCTTC. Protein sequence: CAWSTGFYNEQFF.

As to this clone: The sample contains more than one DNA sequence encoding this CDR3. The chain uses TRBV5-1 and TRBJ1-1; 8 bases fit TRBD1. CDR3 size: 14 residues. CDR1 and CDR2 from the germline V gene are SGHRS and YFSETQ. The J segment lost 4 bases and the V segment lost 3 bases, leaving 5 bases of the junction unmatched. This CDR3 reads CASSSGTGGTEAFF. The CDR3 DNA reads TGCGCCAGCAGCTCCGGGACAGGAGGCACTGAAGCTTTCTTT.